This T cell receptor beta chain appears in the sequencing data of a study of Ad26.COV2.S vaccination and SARS-CoV-2 variants. General study points: Vaccinated individuals (as opposed to placebo recipients) had higher spike-specific TCR breadth. Total T cell responses may have been underestimated by the TCR breadth and depth analyses. Placebo recipients and vaccine recipients were similar in non-spike TCR breadth.

Sequencing used immunoSEQ multiplex PCR; TCRdb keeps in-frame clones, though not all of them. The sample lists about 180,000 clones, 70% to 90% occurring once. Trimming took 3 bases from V and 0 from J, leaving 9 bases between them. Looked up from germline, CDR1 is SGHVS and CDR2 is FNYEAQ. The CDR3 covers 15 residues. About this clone itself: What it binds is unknown.

The chain is built from TRBV7-6 and TRBJ2-1; D is perhaps TRBD2 (6 bases). The starting material was peripheral blood, obtained after recovery from COVID-19. The clonotype originates from a human donor who had recovered from COVID-19. The CDR3: CASSFTGDSYNEQFF. The CDR3 DNA sequence: TGTGCCAGCAGCTTCACGGGAGACTCCTACAATGAGCAGTTCTTC.